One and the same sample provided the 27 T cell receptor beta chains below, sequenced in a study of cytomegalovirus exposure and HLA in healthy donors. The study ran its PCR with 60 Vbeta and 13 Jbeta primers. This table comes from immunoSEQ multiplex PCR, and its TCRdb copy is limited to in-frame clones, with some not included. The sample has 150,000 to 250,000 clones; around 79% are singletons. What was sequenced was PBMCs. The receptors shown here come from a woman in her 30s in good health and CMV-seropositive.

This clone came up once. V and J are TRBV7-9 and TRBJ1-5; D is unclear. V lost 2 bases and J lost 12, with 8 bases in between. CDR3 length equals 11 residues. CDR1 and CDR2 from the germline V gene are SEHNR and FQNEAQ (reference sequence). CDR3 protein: CASSLTGHQHF. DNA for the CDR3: TGTGCCAGCAGCTTAACTGGGCACCAGCATTTT.

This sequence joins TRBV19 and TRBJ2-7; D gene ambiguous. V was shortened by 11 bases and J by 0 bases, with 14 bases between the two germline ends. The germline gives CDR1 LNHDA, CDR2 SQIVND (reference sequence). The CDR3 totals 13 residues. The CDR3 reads CARRRLSSYEQYF. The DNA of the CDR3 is TGTGCCCGCCGGCGGCTCAGCTCCTACGAGCAGTACTTC.

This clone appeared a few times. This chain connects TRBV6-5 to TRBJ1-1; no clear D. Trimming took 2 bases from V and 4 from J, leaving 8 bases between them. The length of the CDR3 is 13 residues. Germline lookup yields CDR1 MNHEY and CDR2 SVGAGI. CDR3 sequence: CASSYRERTEAFF. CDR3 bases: TGTGCCAGCAGTTACAGGGAGCGCACTGAAGCTTTCTTT.

The CDR3 nucleotides read TGTGCCAGCAGCCTTCCGGGGACAGGGATAGACGAGCAGTACTTC. Translating it yields CASSLPGTGIDEQYF. This rearrangement joins TRBV6-5 to TRBJ2-7; 9 nucleotides agree with TRBD1. With 6 bases clipped from V and 5 bases from J, the junction kept 11 bases outside the gene matches. This CDR3 has 15 residues. Germline V lookup: CDR1 MNHEY, CDR2 SVGAGI.

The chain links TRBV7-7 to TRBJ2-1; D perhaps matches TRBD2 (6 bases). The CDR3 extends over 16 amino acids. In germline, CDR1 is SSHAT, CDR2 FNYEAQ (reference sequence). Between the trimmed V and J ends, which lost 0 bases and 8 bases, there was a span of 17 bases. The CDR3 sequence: CASSLALTGAWDEQFF. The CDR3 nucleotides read TGTGCCAGCAGCTTAGCGCTCACGGGAGCTTGGGATGAGCAGTTCTTC.

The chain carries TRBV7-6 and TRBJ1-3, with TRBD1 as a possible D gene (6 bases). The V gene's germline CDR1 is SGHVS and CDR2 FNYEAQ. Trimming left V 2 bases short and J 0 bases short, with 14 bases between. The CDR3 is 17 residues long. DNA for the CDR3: TGTGCCAGCAGCTTAATGTTAGGGACACTCTCTGGAAACACCATATATTTT. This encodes CASSLMLGTLSGNTIYF.

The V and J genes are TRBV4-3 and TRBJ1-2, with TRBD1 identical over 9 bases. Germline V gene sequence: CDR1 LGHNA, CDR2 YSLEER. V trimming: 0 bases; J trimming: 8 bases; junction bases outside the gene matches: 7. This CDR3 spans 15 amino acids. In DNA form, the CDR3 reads TGCGCCAGCAGCCAAGACCCCGGGACAGGGAACGGCTACACCTTC. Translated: CASSQDPGTGNGYTF.

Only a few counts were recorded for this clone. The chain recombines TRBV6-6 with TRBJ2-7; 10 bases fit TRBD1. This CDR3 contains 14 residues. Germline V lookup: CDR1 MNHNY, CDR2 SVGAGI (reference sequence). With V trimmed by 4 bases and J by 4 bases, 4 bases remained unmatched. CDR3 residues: CASSFRQGAYEQYF. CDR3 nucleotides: TGTGCCAGCAGTTTCAGACAGGGGGCGTACGAGCAGTACTTC.

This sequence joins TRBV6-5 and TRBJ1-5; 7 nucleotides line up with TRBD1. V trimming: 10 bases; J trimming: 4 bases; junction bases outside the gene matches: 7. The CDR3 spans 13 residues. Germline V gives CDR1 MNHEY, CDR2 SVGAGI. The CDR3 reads CATSGTVNQPQHF. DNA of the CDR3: TGTGCCACCAGCGGGACAGTTAATCAGCCCCAGCATTTT.

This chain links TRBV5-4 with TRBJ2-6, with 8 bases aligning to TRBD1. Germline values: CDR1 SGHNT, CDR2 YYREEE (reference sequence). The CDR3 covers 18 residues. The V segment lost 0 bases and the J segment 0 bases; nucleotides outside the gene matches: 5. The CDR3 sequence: CASSLGQGSFSGANVLTF. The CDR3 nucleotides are TGTGCCAGCAGCTTGGGACAGGGGTCTTTCTCTGGGGCCAACGTCCTGACTTTC.

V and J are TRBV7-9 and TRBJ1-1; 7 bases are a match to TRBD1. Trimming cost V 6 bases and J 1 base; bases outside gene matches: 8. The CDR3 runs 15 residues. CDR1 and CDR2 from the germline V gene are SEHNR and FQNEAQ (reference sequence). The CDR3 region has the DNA TGTGCCAGCAGTAAAGACCAGGGGGGGAACACTGAAGCTTTCTTT. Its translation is CASSKDQGGNTEAFF.

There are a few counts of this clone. CDR3: CASSGGSSNEKLFF. The CDR3 nucleotides are TGTGCCAGCAGTGGCGGGTCATCTAATGAAAAACTGTTTTTT. V usage is TRBV2 and J usage is TRBJ1-4; D call uncertain. CDR3 length: 14 residues. CDR1 and CDR2 (germline): SNHLY, FYNNEI. Between the trimmed V and J ends, which lost 4 bases and 3 bases, there was a span of 9 bases.

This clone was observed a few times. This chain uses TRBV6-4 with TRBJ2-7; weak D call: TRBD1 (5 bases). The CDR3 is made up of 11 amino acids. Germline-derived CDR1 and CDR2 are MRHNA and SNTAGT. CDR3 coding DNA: TGTGCCAGCCCCGTTGGATCAGGGCCGCTAGTC. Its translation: CASPVGSGPLV.

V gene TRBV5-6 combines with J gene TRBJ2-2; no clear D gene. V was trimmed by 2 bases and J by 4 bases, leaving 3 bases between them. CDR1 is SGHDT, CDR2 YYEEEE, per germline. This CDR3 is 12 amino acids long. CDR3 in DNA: TGTGCCAGCAGCTTCAGCACCGGGGAGCTGTTTTTT. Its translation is CASSFSTGELFF.

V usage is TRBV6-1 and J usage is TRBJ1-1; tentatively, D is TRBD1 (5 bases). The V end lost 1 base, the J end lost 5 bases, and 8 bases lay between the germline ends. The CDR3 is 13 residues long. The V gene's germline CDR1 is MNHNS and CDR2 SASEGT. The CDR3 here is CASSEEGSTEAFF. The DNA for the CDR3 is TGTGCCAGCAGTGAAGAGGGGTCGACTGAAGCTTTCTTT.

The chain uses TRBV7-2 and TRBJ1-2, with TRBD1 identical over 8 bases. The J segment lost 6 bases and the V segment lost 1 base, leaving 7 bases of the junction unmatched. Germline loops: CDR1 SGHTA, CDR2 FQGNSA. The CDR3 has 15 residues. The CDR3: CASSLVDRGWDGYTF. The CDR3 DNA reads TGTGCCAGCAGCTTAGTTGACAGGGGTTGGGATGGCTACACCTTC.

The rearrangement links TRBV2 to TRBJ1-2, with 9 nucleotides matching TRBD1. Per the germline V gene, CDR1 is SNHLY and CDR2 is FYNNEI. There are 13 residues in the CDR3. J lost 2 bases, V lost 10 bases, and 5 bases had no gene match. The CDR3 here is CAIVGTGNYGYTF. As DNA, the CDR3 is TGTGCCATCGTGGGGACAGGGAACTATGGCTACACCTTC.

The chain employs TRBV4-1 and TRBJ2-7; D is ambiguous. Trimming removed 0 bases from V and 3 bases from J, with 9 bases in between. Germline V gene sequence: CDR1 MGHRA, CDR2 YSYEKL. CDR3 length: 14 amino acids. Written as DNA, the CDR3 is TGCGCCAGCAGCCAAGAGGGCAGCCGCTACGAGCAGTACTTC. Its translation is CASSQEGSRYEQYF.

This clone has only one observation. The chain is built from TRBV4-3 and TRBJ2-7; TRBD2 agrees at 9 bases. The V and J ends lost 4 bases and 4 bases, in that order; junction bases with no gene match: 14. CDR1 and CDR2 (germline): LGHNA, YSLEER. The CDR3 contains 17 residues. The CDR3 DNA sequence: TGCGCCAGCAGCCCCCGGGGAGGGCGGGGGGGTGCTTACGAGCAGTACTTC. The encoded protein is CASSPRGGRGGAYEQYF.

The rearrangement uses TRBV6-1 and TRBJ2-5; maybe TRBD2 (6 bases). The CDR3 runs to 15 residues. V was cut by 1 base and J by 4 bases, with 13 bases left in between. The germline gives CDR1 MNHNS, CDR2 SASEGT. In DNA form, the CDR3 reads TGTGCCAGCAGTGAAGGAGCGGGTCTTGGAGAGACCCAGTACTTC. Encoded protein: CASSEGAGLGETQYF.

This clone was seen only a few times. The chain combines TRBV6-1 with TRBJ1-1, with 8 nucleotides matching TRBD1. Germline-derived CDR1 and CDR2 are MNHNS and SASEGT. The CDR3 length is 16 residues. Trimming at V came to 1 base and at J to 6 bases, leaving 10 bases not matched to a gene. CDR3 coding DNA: TGTGCCAGCAGTGAAGACACGGGCAGGGGGCCCTCTGAAGCTTTCTTT. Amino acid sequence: CASSEDTGRGPSEAFF.

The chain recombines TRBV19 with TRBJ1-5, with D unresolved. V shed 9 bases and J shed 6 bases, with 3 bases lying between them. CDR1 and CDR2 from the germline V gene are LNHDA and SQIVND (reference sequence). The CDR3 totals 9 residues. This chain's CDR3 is CASGQPQHF. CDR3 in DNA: TGTGCCAGCGGTCAGCCCCAGCATTTT.

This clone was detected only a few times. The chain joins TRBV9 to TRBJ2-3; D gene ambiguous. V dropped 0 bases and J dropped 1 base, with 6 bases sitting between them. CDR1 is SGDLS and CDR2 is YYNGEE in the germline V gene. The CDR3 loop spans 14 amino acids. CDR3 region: CASSVGRGTDTQYF. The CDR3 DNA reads TGTGCCAGCAGCGTAGGACGGGGCACAGATACGCAGTATTTT.

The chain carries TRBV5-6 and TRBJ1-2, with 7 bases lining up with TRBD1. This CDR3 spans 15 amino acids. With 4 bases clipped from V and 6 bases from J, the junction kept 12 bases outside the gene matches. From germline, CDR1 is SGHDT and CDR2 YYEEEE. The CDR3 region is CASSATGTARDGYTF. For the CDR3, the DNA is TGTGCCAGCAGCGCCACTGGGACAGCGCGTGATGGCTACACCTTC.

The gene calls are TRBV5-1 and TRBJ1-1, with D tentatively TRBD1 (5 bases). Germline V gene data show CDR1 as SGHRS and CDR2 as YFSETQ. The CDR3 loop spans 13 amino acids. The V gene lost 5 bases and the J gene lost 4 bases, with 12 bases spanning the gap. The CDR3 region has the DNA TGCGCCAGCAGGTGGGGGGACGGCACTGAAGCTTTCTTT. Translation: CASRWGDGTEAFF.

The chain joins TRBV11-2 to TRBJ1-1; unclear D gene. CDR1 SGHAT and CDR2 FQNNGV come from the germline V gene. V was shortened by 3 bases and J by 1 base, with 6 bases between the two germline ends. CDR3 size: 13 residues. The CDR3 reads CASSFGRNTEAFF. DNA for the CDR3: TGTGCCAGCAGCTTTGGGAGGAACACTGAAGCTTTCTTT.

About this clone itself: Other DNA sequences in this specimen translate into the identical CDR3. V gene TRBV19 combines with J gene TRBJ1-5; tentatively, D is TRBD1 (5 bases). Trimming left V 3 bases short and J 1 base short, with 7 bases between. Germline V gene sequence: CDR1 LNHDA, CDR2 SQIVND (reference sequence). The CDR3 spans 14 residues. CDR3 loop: CASSIRQSNQPQHF. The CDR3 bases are TGTGCCAGTAGTATTCGACAGAGCAATCAGCCCCAGCATTTT.